The clone carrying this T cell receptor beta chain was seen a few times. The antigen remains undetermined. The data originate from a study of metastatic and nonmetastatic thyroid tumors. For the study at large: Repertoire comparisons spanned blood and tumor or nodule tissue from malignant and benign thyroid patients. General study results and limits: TCR beta diversity was reportedly significantly higher in malignant thyroid tumors than benign nodules, in blood and tumor.

None of the patients had undergone any treatment ahead of thyroid surgery. Per the original methods: To classify distant metastasis in papillary thyroid cancer, a model was built from CDR3 differences across clinicopathological groups. MiXCR was used by TCRdb to re-call the PCR reads. TCRdb, not the original authors, processed these V and J calls. Among 30,000 to 45,000 clones listed, around 33% were seen once. Trimming stripped 0 bases from V and 6 bases from J, with 15 bases between. The V gene's germline CDR1 is MNHEY and CDR2 SVGEGT. The CDR3 runs to 15 residues. Sequenced input: tumor tissue. This chain connects TRBV6-2 or TRBV6-3 to TRBJ2-7; D may correspond to TRBD1 or TRBD2 (7 bases each). The receptor was isolated from a female donor with papillary thyroid cancer or a benign thyroid nodule (not recorded which). Some clones in this sample may be carry-over from other donors' samples. The CDR3 sequence: CASSYSPPGGGEQYF. CDR3 sequence (DNA): TGTGCCAGCAGTTACTCCCCTCCAGGGGGGGGCGAGCAGTACTTC.